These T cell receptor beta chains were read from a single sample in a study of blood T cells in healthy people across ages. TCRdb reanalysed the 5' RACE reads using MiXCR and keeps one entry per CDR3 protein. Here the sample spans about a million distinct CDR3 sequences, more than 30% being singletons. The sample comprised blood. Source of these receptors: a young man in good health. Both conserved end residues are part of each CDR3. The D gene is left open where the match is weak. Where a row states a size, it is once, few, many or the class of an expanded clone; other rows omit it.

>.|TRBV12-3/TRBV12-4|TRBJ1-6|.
CASLPSRLGLNSPLHF
TGTGCCAGCCTCCCATCACGTCTGGGGCTAAATTCACCCCTCCACTTT
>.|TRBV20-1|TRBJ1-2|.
CSAREFRQDSVGYTF
TGCAGTGCTAGAGAATTCCGGCAGGACAGCGTTGGCTACACCTTC
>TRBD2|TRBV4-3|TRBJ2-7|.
CASSQVFSGRFEQYF
TGCGCCAGCAGCCAAGTCTTTAGCGGGAGGTTCGAGCAGTACTTC
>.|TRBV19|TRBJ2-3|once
CASSIAAGRDTQYF
TGTGCCAGTAGTATCGCCGCTGGACGGGATACGCAGTATTTT
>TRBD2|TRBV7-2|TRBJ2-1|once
CASSLTSGGFISYNEQFF
TGTGCCAGCAGCTTAACTAGCGGGGGATTTATATCCTACAATGAGCAGTTCTTC
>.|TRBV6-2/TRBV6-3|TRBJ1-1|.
CASGLNAEAFF
TGTGCCAGCGGCCTGAACGCTGAAGCTTTCTTT
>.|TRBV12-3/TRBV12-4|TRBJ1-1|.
CASSFVRVGGTEGWGNTEAFF
TGTGCCAGCAGTTTTGTGCGGGTGGGCGGCACGGAAGGTTGGGGGAACACTGAAGCTTTCTTT
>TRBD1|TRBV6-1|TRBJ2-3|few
CASRTYQDRVPTDTQYF
TGTGCCAGCAGAACATACCAGGACAGGGTCCCCACAGATACGCAGTATTTT
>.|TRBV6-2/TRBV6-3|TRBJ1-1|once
CASSLGRPEAFF
TGTGCCAGCAGCTTGGGACGGCCCGAAGCTTTCTTT
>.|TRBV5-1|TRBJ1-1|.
CASAEHSTVNTEAFF
TGCGCCAGTGCGGAGCATTCGACAGTGAACACTGAAGCTTTCTTT
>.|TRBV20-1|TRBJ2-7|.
CSARVGAVNEQYF
TGCAGTGCTAGAGTGGGGGCGGTTAACGAGCAGTACTTC
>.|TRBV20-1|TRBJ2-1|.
CSAPPDFVRGGASHEQFF
TGCAGTGCTCCCCCCGACTTTGTTAGGGGGGGGGCTTCCCATGAGCAGTTCTTC
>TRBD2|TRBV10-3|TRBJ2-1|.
CAINYMGLADEQFF
TGTGCCATCAATTATATGGGACTAGCGGATGAGCAGTTCTTC
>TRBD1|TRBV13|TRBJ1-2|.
CASKPDRGFGYTF
TGTGCCAGCAAGCCTGACAGGGGGTTTGGCTACACCTTC
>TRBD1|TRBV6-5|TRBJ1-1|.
CASSSNRQGAGTEAFF
TGTGCCAGCAGTTCTAATCGACAGGGGGCAGGCACTGAAGCTTTCTTT
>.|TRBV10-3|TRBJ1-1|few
CAIIAELNTEAFF
TGTGCCATAATCGCAGAGCTGAACACTGAAGCTTTCTTT
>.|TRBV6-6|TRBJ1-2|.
CASSYSGDINYGYTF
TGTGCCAGCAGTTACTCCGGGGATATAAACTATGGCTACACCTTC
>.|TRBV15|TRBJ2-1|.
CATSRIKDNEQFF
TGTGCCACCAGCAGAATCAAGGACAATGAGCAGTTCTTC
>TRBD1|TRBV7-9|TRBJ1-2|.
CASTEGQGARTGGYTF
TGTGCCAGCACCGAGGGACAGGGGGCAAGAACTGGTGGCTACACCTTC
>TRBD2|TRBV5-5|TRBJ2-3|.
CASSPPSWGSGVTDTQYF
TGTGCCAGCAGCCCACCCTCTTGGGGTAGCGGGGTCACAGATACGCAGTATTTT
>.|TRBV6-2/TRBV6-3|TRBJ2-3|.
CASSYYPAGSFTDTQYF
TGTGCCAGCAGTTATTACCCCGCGGGGTCATTCACAGATACGCAGTATTTT
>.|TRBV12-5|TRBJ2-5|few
CASVDRRETQYF
TGTGCTAGTGTCGACCGAAGGGAGACCCAGTACTTC
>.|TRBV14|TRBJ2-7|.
CASSQGPTYEQYF
TGTGCCAGCAGCCAGGGACCAACGTACGAGCAGTACTTC
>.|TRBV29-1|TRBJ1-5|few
CSVDLGSGQPQHF
TGCAGCGTTGACCTTGGGTCGGGGCAGCCCCAGCATTTT
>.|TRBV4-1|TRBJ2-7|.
CASSQDLASSYNEQYF
TGCGCCAGCAGCCAAGATCTAGCGAGCTCCTACAATGAGCAGTACTTC
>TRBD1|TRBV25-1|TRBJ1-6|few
CASSAQGIGSPLHF
TGTGCCAGCAGTGCACAGGGGATAGGTTCACCCCTCCACTTT
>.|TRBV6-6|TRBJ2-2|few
CASSVQSGELFF
TGTGCCAGCAGCGTTCAGTCCGGGGAGCTGTTTTTT